The present T cell receptor (beta chain) was sequenced within a study of beta chain features in type 1 diabetes. Germline CDR1 reads SGHAT; CDR2 reads FQNNGV. Unmatched junction bases numbered 11, after V lost 6 bases and J lost 5 bases. The CDR3 length is 15 residues. This clone was observed a few times. Sequencing targeted expressed TCRB transcripts, as all isolated RNA had been reverse transcribed. Libraries were prepared by immunoSEQ multiplex PCR; TCRdb keeps only in-frame clonotypes and omits some of them. The sample includes roughly 150,000 clones, approximately 9.9% of them seen just once. The specimen was central memory CD4+ T cells from blood. This chain connects TRBV11-2 to TRBJ1-2; 8 nucleotides match TRBD1. The origin of this receptor is a woman aged 18 to 35 in good health. DNA for the CDR3: TGTGCCAGCAGGTTAATCCGGGACAGGCGGTATGGCTACACCTTC. It is translated as CASRLIRDRRYGYTF.